This T cell receptor beta chain was captured by sequencing in a study of identical twins (dated by TCRdb to about 2016). With respect to the entire study: To test whether fetal clonotypes persist, this study deep-sequenced TCR alpha and beta repertoires from monozygotic twins, from unrelated adults of various ages, and from cord blood. To rule out contamination, the twin experiments were replicated at different times with different library preparation protocols. The full study reports these points: Compared with coincidental sharing between unrelated individuals, out-of-frame TCR alpha sequences shared between twins had an excess of sequences with low generation probability. In beta out-of-frame sequences, excess twin sharing was weaker, because having fewer shared sequences lowered the signal-to-noise ratio. Because the same donors could not be followed over many years, the conclusions relied on cross-sectional statistical analysis. Fewer insertions were carried by abundant cord blood beta clonotypes, a similar but weaker trend appeared in young adult naive repertoires, and no such trend appeared in memory repertoires. Recombination models systematically underestimated out-of-frame TCR alpha sharing in monozygotic twins but agreed with sharing between unrelated individuals. Zero-insertion analyses could be partly confounded by invariant T cells such as MAIT and iNKT, although diverse VJ usage argued against such confounding for most clonotypes.

The CDR3 sequence holds 14 residues, the cysteine and phenylalanine included. Only CDR3 DNA is held: 42 bases, read in frame from base 1. V is pared back by 1 base and J by 5 bases, with 10 bases lying between the germline termini. The germline V gene encodes CDR1 LGHNA and CDR2 YNFKEQ. The library was made by 5' RACE. Sequencer: Illumina HiSeq 2000. Template switching added a universal primer binding site, and the final cDNA carried a unique molecular identifier that allowed TCR cDNA molecules to be counted accurately. First-strand cDNA for TCR alpha and beta chains was synthesized from specific primers in the conserved constant-segment region. To control for contamination, every cDNA library was double barcoded, receiving both a SMART-Mk sample barcode and Illumina barcodes. TruSeq adapter sequences, together with Illumina sample barcodes, were added in two successive PCR steps. Sequencing of the TCR alpha and beta cDNA libraries was done on the Illumina HiSeq platform using custom primers. Per the original workflow: MiGEC was used to process raw reads and extract unique molecular identifiers, and MiXCR was used to find CDR3 positions. For each individual, recombination models were inferred using an EM algorithm with the repgenHMM and IGoR tools. The analysis of shared clonotypes was done with the tcR package in R, with sharing normalized by the product of cloneset sizes. Out-of-frame nonproductive sequences were analyzed to study raw recombination free of thymic and clonal selection effects. TCRdb reworked the public reads: Q25 trimming with fastp, MiXCR clone assembly, productive beta chains retained. Rows are combined by CDR3 protein, so each entry shows the most common genes and DNA. It is TCRdb's table, rather than the study itself, that gives the V and J calls and clone size. In all, the sample holds 350,000 or so distinct CDR3 sequences, and 9% of those were seen once. The ten largest make up 8% to 10% of the sample.

This clonotype was detected only a few times. Its antigen target is currently unknown. No much larger clone exists at a distance of one base, and base qualities are not known. All donors were healthy Caucasians. Three unrelated non-twin adults were additionally sequenced: a male aged 18 to 29, a male aged 50 to 60 and a female aged 50 to 60. Miltenyi CD45RO+ enrichment and human naive T-cell isolation kits were used to isolate memory (CD45RO+) and naive T cells from PBMC. The receptor's source is a woman aged 45-60 years in good health. Rearrangement joined TRBV4-2 to TRBJ2-3; the D segment could be TRBD2, given 6 matching bases. Sequences were obtained from naive T cells sorted from blood. What the cell subset or site label conveys for this sample: cells isolated with a human naive T-cell isolation kit. The sequence in DNA is TGTGCCAGCAGCCAAGGGTTTAGCGGAGATACGCAGTATTTT. Translated, it reads CASSQGFSGDTQYF.